This T cell receptor (beta chain) was captured by sequencing in a study of graft-versus-host responses after intestinal transplantation. Study details: Anti-thymocyte globulin was used for induction in all recipients, who then took tacrolimus and steroids for about three years. Findings of the study overall: The recipient marrow held GvH clones, and some of them showed up first in ileum or blood.

Turning to this clone: Its target is unknown.

Looked up from germline, CDR1 is SGHKS and CDR2 is YYEKEE (reference sequence). The trim removed 0 bases at V and 0 bases at J, leaving 9 bases unmatched. The CDR3 is 18 residues long. Sequencing used immunoSEQ multiplex PCR; TCRdb keeps in-frame clones, though not all of them. This sample has 96,000 or so clones, with approximately 90% found just once. V is TRBV5-5 and J is TRBJ2-7; 10 bases agree with TRBD2. The origin of this receptor is a human donor who received an intestinal transplant. Sequences were derived from unstimulated CD4+ T cells sorted from spleen or lymph node cells, sampled before intestinal transplant. CDR3 loop: CASSLAFSGRASSYEQYF. CDR3 DNA sequence: TGTGCCAGCAGCTTGGCCTTCAGCGGGAGGGCCTCCTCCTACGAGCAGTACTTC.